This TCR beta chain was sequenced in a study of blood T cell repertoires in COVID-19. In the study overall: Acute and convalescent COVID-19 specimens originated in the United States, Italy and Spain. The analysed material was cDNA or gDNA that came from T cells, B-cell-depleted T cells, or PBMCs.

The CDR3 loop spans 14 amino acids. CDR1 LGHDT and CDR2 YNNKEL come from the germline V gene (reference sequence). V dropped 4 bases and J dropped 9 bases, with 16 bases sitting between them. Authors' processing steps: The authors estimated nucleated cell counts from reference gene primer amplification. Assay used: immunoSEQ multiplex PCR; TCRdb lists only in-frame clones, some missing. V, J and clone size are taken as reported in that table, and D and trimming were inferred from the DNA itself. The sample contains about 230,000 clones, around 78% of which appear only once. Sequencing was done on a sample of peripheral blood. The sequence was obtained from a woman in her 70s with active or convalescent COVID-19. J is TRBJ2-1 and V is TRBV3-1 (or the pseudogene TRBV3-2); D is perhaps TRBD1 (5 bases). CDR3 loop: CASSPQAGRGEQFF. CDR3 DNA: TGTGCCAGCAGCCCACAGGCCGGGCGAGGTGAGCAGTTCTTC.